This T cell receptor beta chain appears in the sequencing data of a study of blood T cell repertoires in COVID-19. Background on the study: Some COVID-19 samples were acute and others convalescent; all came from the United States, Italy and Spain. In each case, the material was cDNA or gDNA derived from T cells, B-cell-depleted T cells, or PBMCs.

Authors' data handling: Nucleated cell number was recorded as an estimate derived from reference gene primer amplification. Generated by immunoSEQ multiplex PCR, the TCRdb table keeps only in-frame clones and is missing some. The V and J calls and clone size come from that table; D and trimming were worked out from the DNA. The sample consists of some 97,000 clones, roughly 80% of them appearing once. This receptor was obtained from a man aged 45-65 years with active or convalescent COVID-19. The sample consisted of peripheral blood.

The CDR3 sequence: CASSWTGSNEQFF. DNA for the CDR3: TGTGCCAGCAGTTGGACAGGGTCCAATGAGCAGTTCTTC. The chain has TRBV6-6 and TRBJ2-1; 8 nucleotides agree with TRBD1. The length of the CDR3 is 13 residues. V shed 4 bases, J shed 6 bases, and the junction held 2 bases outside the gene matches. In germline, CDR1 is MNHNY, CDR2 SVGAGI (reference sequence).